These T cell receptor beta chains were read from a single sample in a study of regulatory T cells in long-lasting Graves disease. TCRdb used MiXCR to reprocess the multiplex PCR reads, holding one entry per CDR3 protein. The sample comprises 360,000 or so distinct CDR3 sequences, around 16% of which are singletons, and 20% to 25% rests with the top ten. The data also belong to a second study, concerning T cells in Graves' hyperthyroidism and ophthalmopathy.

The source was peripheral blood mononuclear cells (PBMCs), collected at new diagnosis, from a patient treated with antithyroid drugs. The receptors shown here come from a woman younger than 30 with Graves disease. The CDR3 runs from the conserved cysteine through the conserved F or W. A D gene is named only where the DNA matches it firmly. Where a row states a size, it is once, few, many or the class of an expanded clone; other rows omit it.

d_gene	abundance	v_gene	j_gene	CDR3aa	CDR3nt
TRBD2	few	TRBV7-9	TRBJ2-1	CASSSNELAGAYNEQFF	TGTGCCAGCAGCTCCAATGAACTAGCGGGGGCCTACAATGAGCAGTTCTTC
TRBD1	many	TRBV7-2	TRBJ1-6	CASFRDRNSPLHF	TGTGCCAGCTTCCGGGACAGGAATTCACCCCTCCACTTT
-	-	TRBV2	TRBJ2-4	CASRGGQNIQYF	TGTGCCAGCAGGGGGGGCCAAAACATTCAGTACTTC
TRBD2	-	TRBV3-1	TRBJ2-6	CACSQAGVAGANVLTF	TGTGCCTGCAGCCAAGCGGGGGTCGCCGGGGCCAACGTCCTGACTTTC
TRBD2	many	TRBV20-1	TRBJ2-1	CSASALAGLNEQFF	TGCAGTGCTAGCGCACTAGCGGGGCTTAATGAGCAGTTCTTC
-	many	TRBV6-9	TRBJ2-1	CASSYRRDPSNEQFF	TGTGCCAGCAGTTACCGCCGGGACCCTTCGAATGAGCAGTTCTTC
-	many	TRBV6-4	TRBJ2-5	CASSGVRGETQYF	TGTGCCAGCAGTGGTGTCCGAGGGGAGACCCAGTACTTC
-	-	TRBV11-1	TRBJ2-3	CASSPQSGINTDTQYF	TGTGCCAGCAGCCCGCAATCCGGGATAAACACAGATACGCAGTATTTT
TRBD2	-	TRBV11-1	TRBJ2-3	CASSLGPGRGGQDTQYF	TGTGCCAGCAGCTTAGGGCCCGGGCGGGGGGGCCAGGATACGCAGTATTTT
-	many	TRBV20-1	TRBJ1-1	CSASRGPANTEAFF	TGCAGTGCTAGCCGCGGGCCAGCGAACACTGAAGCTTTCTTT
-	many	TRBV28	TRBJ2-1	CASSLGPYNEQFF	TGTGCCAGCAGTTTGGGACCCTACAATGAGCAGTTCTTC
TRBD1	-	TRBV11-2	TRBJ2-7	CASSTGDRVNEQYF	TGTGCCAGCAGCACGGGGGACAGGGTCAACGAGCAGTACTTC
-	-	TRBV7-2	TRBJ2-7	CASSRPGGTTYEQYF	TGTGCCAGCAGCAGACCCGGCGGGACCACCTACGAGCAGTACTTC
-	many	TRBV6-1	TRBJ1-5	CASRPSQGGVQPQHF	TGTGCCAGCAGGCCGTCCCAGGGAGGCGTTCAGCCCCAGCATTTT
-	few	TRBV4-1	TRBJ1-5	CASSKPGSNQPQHF	TGCGCCAGCAGCAAACCGGGTAGCAATCAGCCCCAGCATTTT
-	many	TRBV5-5	TRBJ2-3	CASTSRLRYLTDTQYF	TGTGCCAGCACCTCACGCTTGAGGTACCTAACAGATACGCAGTATTTT
TRBD1	-	TRBV5-1	TRBJ2-3	CASSPGQGASDTQYF	TGCGCCAGCAGCCCCGGACAGGGGGCTTCAGATACGCAGTATTTT
-	few	TRBV20-1	TRBJ2-7	CSARGLNYEQYF	TGCAGTGCTAGAGGACTAAACTACGAGCAGTACTTC
-	many	TRBV3-1	TRBJ2-2	CASSGLTGGTGELFF	TGTGCCAGCAGCGGATTGACAGGCGGCACCGGGGAGCTGTTTTTT
-	many	TRBV7-7	TRBJ2-1	CASSFRGYNEQFF	TGTGCTAGCAGCTTCAGGGGTTACAATGAGCAGTTCTTC
-	many	TRBV28	TRBJ1-2	CASSLSGMGSDYGYTF	TGTGCCAGCAGTTTATCAGGAATGGGTTCCGACTATGGCTACACCTTC
TRBD1	many	TRBV12-3/TRBV12-4	TRBJ2-3	CASSLFRGRTDTQYF	TGTGCCAGCAGTTTATTCAGGGGGCGCACAGATACGCAGTATTTT
-	many	TRBV15	TRBJ1-1	CATSSDRNTEAFF	TGTGCCACCAGCAGTGACCGGAACACTGAAGCTTTCTTT
-	-	TRBV24-1	TRBJ2-1	CATSVTIGNEQFF	TGTGCCACCAGTGTAACCATAGGAAATGAGCAGTTCTTC
TRBD2	many	TRBV29-1	TRBJ2-3	CSVEDRLAGVGDTQYF	TGCAGCGTTGAAGATCGACTAGCGGGGGTGGGAGATACGCAGTATTTT
TRBD2	many	TRBV4-1	TRBJ2-7	CATPQLAGGHEQYF	TGCGCCACGCCTCAACTAGCGGGGGGCCACGAGCAGTACTTC
-	many	TRBV20-1	TRBJ2-7	CSARMGRVASYEQYF	TGCAGTGCTAGGATGGGGCGGGTAGCTTCCTACGAGCAGTACTTC
-	many	TRBV28	TRBJ1-1	CASRSSGGVNTEAFF	TGTGCCAGCAGGTCGTCGGGGGGAGTGAACACTGAAGCTTTCTTT
-	-	TRBV19	TRBJ2-3	CASSIHLDTQYF	TGTGCCAGTAGTATACATTTGGATACGCAGTATTTT
-	-	TRBV5-1	TRBJ2-1	CASSLDSTSYNEQFF	TGCGCCAGCAGCTTGGATAGCACTTCCTACAATGAGCAGTTCTTC
TRBD1	-	TRBV19	TRBJ2-7	CATHPRDRIYEQYF	TGTGCCACTCACCCCCGGGACAGGATCTACGAGCAGTACTTC
-	many	TRBV20-1	TRBJ1-4	CSAGRSRQILEKLFF	TGCAGTGCTGGACGGAGTCGGCAGATATTAGAAAAACTGTTTTTT
-	many	TRBV12-3/TRBV12-4	TRBJ2-1	CASSILEGQFF	TGTGCCAGCAGTATCTTGGAGGGCCAGTTCTTC
-	few	TRBV12-3/TRBV12-4	TRBJ2-5	CASSFGKGLLIFLKETQYF	TGTGCCAGCAGTTTTGGCAAGGGACTTCTTATATTTCTCAAAGAGACCCAGTACTTC
-	few	TRBV28	TRBJ2-7	CASSLYSETGNEQYF	TGTGCCAGCAGTTTATATTCCGAAACAGGGAACGAGCAGTACTTC
-	-	TRBV30	TRBJ2-1	CAWSPKPRQKPSYNEQFF	TGTGCCTGGAGTCCCAAACCTAGACAGAAACCCTCCTACAATGAGCAGTTCTTC
-	many	TRBV2	TRBJ1-1	CASQEGSTEAFF	TGTGCCAGTCAGGAGGGATCCACTGAAGCTTTCTTT
-	-	TRBV20-1	TRBJ2-5	CSARDGAAGSGETQYF	TGCAGTGCTAGAGATGGGGCGGCGGGTAGTGGGGAGACCCAGTACTTC
TRBD1	many	TRBV12-3/TRBV12-4	TRBJ2-7	CASSLRGGQGPGEQYF	TGTGCCAGCAGTTTACGCGGGGGACAGGGCCCGGGGGAGCAGTACTTC
-	many	TRBV2	TRBJ1-6	CASTIRGGSNSPLHF	TGTGCCAGCACGATTAGGGGGGGGTCTAATTCACCCCTCCACTTT
-	many	TRBV10-1	TRBJ2-3	CASSDGSSDTDTQYF	TGCGCCAGCAGTGATGGGTCAAGCGATACAGATACGCAGTATTTT
TRBD2	few	TRBV7-6	TRBJ2-7	CASSQTSGGPYEQYF	TGTGCCAGCAGCCAGACTAGCGGGGGCCCCTACGAGCAGTACTTC
TRBD2	few	TRBV19	TRBJ2-1	CASSMAGLGSEQFF	TGTGCCAGTAGTATGGCGGGACTAGGGAGTGAGCAGTTCTTC
-	many	TRBV6-2/TRBV6-3	TRBJ2-7	CASTGTYYEQYF	TGTGCCAGCACCGGGACTTATTACGAGCAGTACTTC
-	many	TRBV2	TRBJ2-2	CASSDQGSAGELFF	TGTGCCAGCAGTGACCAGGGATCGGCCGGGGAGCTGTTTTTT
-	many	TRBV28	TRBJ1-4	CASSPTGGGEKLFF	TGTGCCAGCAGTCCCACGGGGGGCGGTGAAAAACTGTTTTTT